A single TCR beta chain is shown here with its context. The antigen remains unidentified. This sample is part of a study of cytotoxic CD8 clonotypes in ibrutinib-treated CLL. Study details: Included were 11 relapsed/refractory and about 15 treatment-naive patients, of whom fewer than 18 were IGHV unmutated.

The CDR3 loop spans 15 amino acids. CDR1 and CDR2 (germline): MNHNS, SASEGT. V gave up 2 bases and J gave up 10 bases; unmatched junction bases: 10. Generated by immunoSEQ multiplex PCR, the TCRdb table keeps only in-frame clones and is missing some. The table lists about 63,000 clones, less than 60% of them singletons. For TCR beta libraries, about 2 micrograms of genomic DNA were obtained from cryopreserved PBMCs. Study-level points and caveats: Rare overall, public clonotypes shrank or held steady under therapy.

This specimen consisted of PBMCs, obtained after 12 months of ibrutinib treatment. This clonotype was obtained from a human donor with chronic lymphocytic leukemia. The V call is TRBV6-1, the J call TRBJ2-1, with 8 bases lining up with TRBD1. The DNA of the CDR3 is TGTGCCAGCAGTGAATCGGACAGGGAATGGTACGAGCAGTTCTTC. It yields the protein CASSESDREWYEQFF.